Listed below are T cell receptor beta chains from one sample, sequenced in a study of blood T cell repertoires in COVID-19. Some clones are missing from TCRdb's copy, which holds only in-frame ones; the method was immunoSEQ multiplex PCR. The sample includes around 200,000 clones, roughly 80% of them seen just once. Sequencing used peripheral blood. All receptors derive from a woman aged 80 or over with acute or convalescent COVID-19. The CDR3 runs from the conserved cysteine through the conserved F or W. Fields, in order: J gene, D gene, clone size, V gene, CDR3 DNA, CDR3 protein. A D gene is named only where the DNA matches it firmly. Where a row states a size, it is once, few, many or the class of an expanded clone; other rows omit it.

TRBJ2-3 TRBD2 . TRBV5-4 TGTGCCAGCAGCTCGACTAGCGGCCCAGATACGCAGTATTTT CASSSTSGPDTQYF
TRBJ1-3 . . TRBV5-1 TGCGCCAGCAGCTTGGAACAGGGCCCTGGAAACACCATATATTTT CASSLEQGPGNTIYF
TRBJ2-3 . . TRBV5-5 TGTGCCAGCAGCCCCGCCGGAGTAGGTAGCACAGATACGCAGTATTTT CASSPAGVGSTDTQYF
TRBJ2-7 . few TRBV7-8 TGTGCCAGCAGCCTACAGGGATACTACGAGCAGTACTTC CASSLQGYYEQYF
TRBJ1-1 . once TRBV10-3 TGTGCCATCAGTGAGTATTCCCCCAGGGGTAGTAACACTGAAGCTTTCTTT CAISEYSPRGSNTEAFF
TRBJ1-4 . once TRBV19 TGTGCCAGTAGGTCGGGGGGTGAAAAACTGTTTTTT CASRSGGEKLFF
TRBJ2-3 . . TRBV19 TGTGCCAGTAGTATAGGGACTAACACAGATACGCAGTATTTT CASSIGTNTDTQYF
TRBJ2-5 . . TRBV3-1/TRBV3-2 TGTGCCAGCAGCCAAATAGGGGACACCCAAGAGACCCAGTACTTC CASSQIGDTQETQYF
TRBJ2-7 TRBD1 . TRBV18 TGTGCCAGCTCACCTGGGACAGGGCTTCACTACGAGCAGTACTTC CASSPGTGLHYEQYF
TRBJ2-1 TRBD1 . TRBV24-1 TGTGCCACCAGTGATTTCAGGGGGACAGAAAGTTCCTACAATGAGCAGTTCTTC CATSDFRGTESSYNEQFF
TRBJ1-2 . once TRBV6-5 TGTGCCAGCAGTTACTCCGCCGGGGGAGAGGGGATCGGCTACACCTTC CASSYSAGGEGIGYTF
TRBJ2-5 TRBD1 . TRBV7-2 TGTGCCAGCAGCTCCGACAGGGGATACGAGACCCAGTACTTC CASSSDRGYETQYF
TRBJ1-1 TRBD1 . TRBV10-3 TGTGCCATCAGTGAGAGCAGGGGGACTGAAGCTTTCTTT CAISESRGTEAFF
TRBJ2-2 TRBD2 . TRBV29-1 TGCAGCGTTAGGCTAGCGGGAGGTACCGGGGAGCTGTTTTTT CSVRLAGGTGELFF
TRBJ2-5 TRBD1 . TRBV18 TGTGCCAGCTCACCACGGACAGGTCCCCAAGAGACCCAGTACTTC CASSPRTGPQETQYF
TRBJ1-4 TRBD1 few TRBV2 TGTGCCAGCAGTGAACAACAGACAGGGTTAAGTGAAAAACTGTTTTTT CASSEQQTGLSEKLFF
TRBJ1-2 TRBD1 . TRBV5-6 TGTGCCAGCCGCCCTCTCGCTACGGGGACAGGGGACGGCTACACCTTC CASRPLATGTGDGYTF
TRBJ1-1 TRBD1 . TRBV30 TGTGCCTGGAACCACCAGGGGGAGCACACTGAAGCTTTCTTT CAWNHQGEHTEAFF
TRBJ1-1 . . TRBV21-1 TGTGCCAGCAGCAAAGTAGTCGTCAGGGGCCTGAACACTGAAGCTTTCTTT CASSKVVVRGLNTEAFF